A few counts support the clone carrying this TCR beta chain. Antigen: not known. Every isolated RNA sample was fully reverse transcribed, so sequencing captured expressed TCRB transcripts. TCRdb's copy holds only in-frame clones and misses some; the assay was immunoSEQ multiplex PCR. Among some 640,000 clones, roughly an eighth were seen once, and the ten largest hold just under 0.04%. The data belong to a study of beta chain features in type 1 diabetes. V lost 2 bases, J lost 8 bases, and 25 bases lay in between. CDR1 and CDR2 from the germline V gene are SGHNT and YYREEE (reference sequence). The CDR3 contains 17 residues. Purity (above 98%) was reached by all sorted populations. Study-level results: Type 1 diabetes patients had TCRB CDR3s that were shorter (moderately but significantly so) in all four CD4+ subsets.

The chain carries TRBV5-4 and TRBJ1-2; weak D call: TRBD1 (5 bases). The sequence was obtained from a man aged 18 to 30 with type 1 diabetes. The sample comprised naive CD4+ T cells from blood. Here the CDR3 reads CASSLNGAQVTPRGYTF. The CDR3 nucleotides read TGTGCCAGCAGCTTAAACGGCGCACAGGTCACTCCGAGAGGCTACACCTTC.